Presented here are 25 T cell receptor beta chains from one specimen sequenced in a study of OX40 agonist ivuxolimab in advanced cancers. The repertoire was sequenced with immunoSEQ multiplex PCR; TCRdb's copy has only in-frame clones and lacks some. The sample consists of under 95,000 clones, over 90% of them appearing once. Here the sequenced sample was CD4+ or CD8+ T cells sorted from blood, taken in a trial of the OX40 agonist ivuxolimab. The receptor set was obtained from an adult with an advanced solid tumor such as melanoma, head and neck, liver or kidney cancer.

The chain combines TRBV11-2 with TRBJ1-3; D gene unclear. Germline V gene data show CDR1 as SGHAT and CDR2 as FQNNGV. The V end lost 4 bases, the J end lost 4 bases, and 8 bases lay between the germline ends. The CDR3 is 13 amino acids. The CDR3 region has the DNA TGTGCCAGCAGCTGGGGAGGGGGAAACACCATATATTTT. Residues: CASSWGGGNTIYF. Supplemented by reference TRBV11-2 and TRBJ1-3, the full variable domain reads EAGVAQSPRYKIIEKRQSVAFWCNPISGHATLYWYQQILGQGPKLLIQFQNNGVVDDSQLPKDRFSAERLKGVDSTLKIQPAKLEDSAVYLCASSWGGGNTIYFGEGSWLTVV.

V gene TRBV29-1 combines with J gene TRBJ2-1; 8 bases are a match to TRBD2. From germline, CDR1 is SQVTM and CDR2 ANQGSEA. This CDR3 spans 16 amino acids. V shed 4 bases and J 7 bases; nucleotides not matched to a gene: 15. CDR3 in DNA: TGCAGCGTTGTATTAACTAGCGGAGAGGGATGGAATGAGCAGTTCTTC. It codes for CSVVLTSGEGWNEQFF.

This clone was seen just once. V gene TRBV27 combines with J gene TRBJ1-4, with unresolved D. The germline V and J ends were trimmed by 0 bases and 12 bases, with 23 bases remaining between them. The CDR3 sequence is 17 residues long. The germline CDR1 and CDR2 sequences are MNHEY and SMNVEV (reference sequence). CDR3 DNA sequence: TGTGCCAGCAGTTTATCTTGGTTGCGGACTCAGGATGGGGAACTGTTTTTT. Amino acid sequence: CASSLSWLRTQDGELFF.

This clone showed up just a few times. The rearrangement joins TRBV9 to TRBJ2-7, with 8 bases aligning to TRBD1. The CDR3 is made up of 16 amino acids. CDR1 and CDR2 from the germline V gene are SGDLS and YYNGEE. The V gene end was trimmed by 0 bases and the J gene end by 1 base; junction bases not matched to a gene: 6. The CDR3 DNA reads TGTGCCAGCAGCGTAGAAGGGACAGGCTCTTCCTACGAGCAGTACTTC. It translates to CASSVEGTGSSYEQYF.

V gene TRBV28 combines with J gene TRBJ2-7, with 14 bases identical to TRBD2. CDR1 and CDR2 from the germline V gene are MDHEN and SYDVKM. Trimming at V came to 5 bases and at J to 3 bases, leaving 6 bases not matched to a gene. This CDR3 is built from 16 residues. The chain's CDR3 is CASSQAGTSGGYEQYF. CDR3 nucleotide sequence: TGTGCCAGCAGTCAGGCCGGGACTAGCGGGGGCTACGAGCAGTACTTC.

This chain uses TRBV6-1 with TRBJ1-5, with a tentative D call TRBD1 (5 bases). V was shortened by 4 bases and J by 3 bases, with 10 bases between the two germline ends. CDR1 and CDR2 (germline): MNHNS, SASEGT. The CDR3 length is 14 residues. The CDR3 bases are TGTGCCAGCAGTGCGGGGCTATTCAATCAGCCCCAGCATTTT. Translation: CASSAGLFNQPQHF.

The chain employs TRBV14 and TRBJ2-3; 8 nucleotides align to TRBD2. V gave up 0 bases and J gave up 2 bases; unmatched junction bases: 7. This CDR3 has 17 amino acids. Germline values: CDR1 SGHDN, CDR2 FVKESK. This CDR3 reads CASSQDIGGGPTDTQYF. The CDR3 nucleotides are TGTGCCAGCAGCCAAGATATAGGCGGGGGGCCCACAGATACGCAGTATTTT.

This chain links TRBV27 with TRBJ2-7, with TRBD2 identical over 7 bases. This CDR3 spans 15 amino acids. Germline loops: CDR1 MNHEY, CDR2 SMNVEV (reference sequence). V was pared by 3 bases and J by 2 bases, with 7 bases of the junction left unmatched. The CDR3 loop is CASSFGGDEPYEQYF. The CDR3, as DNA: TGTGCCAGCAGTTTTGGGGGGGACGAACCCTACGAGCAGTACTTC.

The chain employs TRBV2 and TRBJ2-7, with 12 nucleotides matching TRBD2. V was clipped by 10 bases and J by 1 base; unmatched bases: 2. The CDR3 extends over 13 amino acids. Germline V gives CDR1 SNHLY, CDR2 FYNNEI. The DNA for the CDR3 is TGTGCCACCCTAGCGGGAGGGTCCTACGAGCAGTACTTC. Its translation: CATLAGGSYEQYF.

V is TRBV6-5 and J is TRBJ1-5, with D perhaps TRBD1 (5 bases). The CDR3 has 14 residues. Germline CDR1 and CDR2: MNHEY and SVGAGI. Deletions cut 2 bases from V and 7 bases from J, with 12 bases between. CDR3 sequence (DNA): TGTGCCAGCAGTTACGGGTCAGGGAAGCAGCCCCAGCATTTT. Amino acids: CASSYGSGKQPQHF.

The chain joins TRBV6-1 to TRBJ1-2; a weak D match, TRBD1 (5 bases). The CDR3 has 15 amino acids. Between the trimmed V and J ends, which lost 2 bases and 3 bases, there was a span of 13 bases. Germline CDR1 and CDR2: MNHNS and SASEGT. The chain's CDR3 is CASSELGGKDYGYTF. The CDR3 DNA reads as TGTGCCAGCAGTGAATTGGGGGGGAAGGACTATGGCTACACCTTC.

V gene TRBV15 combines with J gene TRBJ2-1; D gene ambiguous. Germline V gene lookup returns CDR1 LNHNV and CDR2 YYDKDF (reference sequence). Trimming took off 0 bases at V and 6 bases at J, with 12 bases between the two ends. The CDR3 has 15 residues. This CDR3 reads CATSREFQAVNEQFF. The CDR3 coding sequence is TGTGCCACCAGCAGAGAATTTCAGGCCGTCAATGAGCAGTTCTTC.

This chain links TRBV7-6 with TRBJ2-5; 8 bases are shared with TRBD2. The CDR3 has 18 amino acids. Trimming cost V 1 base and J 5 bases; bases outside gene matches: 15. From germline, CDR1 is SGHVS and CDR2 FNYEAQ. The chain's CDR3 is CASSLDLILKREYETQYF. CDR3 in DNA: TGTGCCAGCAGCTTAGACCTTATACTAAAGCGGGAGTATGAGACCCAGTACTTC.

The genes are TRBV29-1 and TRBJ2-1; 13 nucleotides line up with TRBD2. V was clipped by 4 bases and J by 4 bases; unmatched bases: 10. The CDR3 is 17 residues long. Germline-derived CDR1 and CDR2 are SQVTM and ANQGSEA. The CDR3 DNA sequence: TGCAGCGTTGCGGCGATGGGACTAGCGGGGACTTACAATGAGCAGTTCTTC. Translating it yields CSVAAMGLAGTYNEQFF.

V usage is TRBV10-3 and J usage is TRBJ2-1; TRBD1 might be the D (6 bases). Per the germline V gene, CDR1 is ENHRY and CDR2 is SYGVKD. The ends were cut back, 3 bases at V and 8 bases at J, with 14 bases in the middle. The CDR3 has 14 residues. The CDR3 loop is CAISDGTRRDEQFF. The DNA of the CDR3 is TGTGCCATCAGTGACGGGACACGAAGGGATGAGCAGTTCTTC.

This clone was detected only once. J is TRBJ2-3 and V is TRBV5-1; D gene unclear. V dropped 4 bases and J dropped 1 base, with 10 bases sitting between them. The CDR3 runs 14 residues. CDR1 SGHRS and CDR2 YFSETQ come from the germline V gene. CDR3 nucleotides: TGCGCCAGCAGCCCCGAAGTACGCACAGATACGCAGTATTTT. Its protein is CASSPEVRTDTQYF.

The chain links TRBV23-1 to TRBJ2-1, with D tentatively TRBD1 (6 bases). TRBV23-1 is filed as an ORF, its function uncertain. The CDR3 is 19 amino acids. V lost 4 bases, J lost 4 bases, and 26 bases lay in between. The CDR3 DNA reads as TGCGCCAGCAGTCTGACCCCGGGACAACCCTCGCCCGTTTACAATGAGCAGTTCTTC. It specifies CASSLTPGQPSPVYNEQFF.

The gene calls are TRBV27 and TRBJ1-5; D is perhaps TRBD1 (5 bases). V lost 5 bases and J lost 2, with 10 bases in between. From germline, CDR1 is MNHEY and CDR2 SMNVEV (reference sequence). CDR3 length: 14 amino acids. The CDR3 DNA reads as TGTGCCAGCAGTCTACGGGACCGCAATCAGCCCCAGCATTTT. It encodes CASSLRDRNQPQHF.

The V gene is TRBV5-5, the J gene TRBJ1-2; D not resolved. The CDR3 runs to 14 residues. CDR1 is SGHKS, CDR2 YYEKEE, per germline (reference sequence). Trimming stripped 4 bases from V and 2 bases from J, with 12 bases between. The CDR3 coding sequence is TGTGCCAGCAGCCCGGGTCACAAGAACTATGGCTACACCTTC. It is translated as CASSPGHKNYGYTF.

The V and J genes are TRBV13 and TRBJ2-5; no reliable D call. Germline CDR1 and CDR2: PRHDT and FYEKMQ (reference sequence). Deletions cut 7 bases from V and 4 bases from J, with 16 bases between. The CDR3 extends over 14 amino acids. CDR3 DNA sequence: TGTGCCAGCAAACCCCCGGGTAGGCGAGAGACCCAGTACTTC. Protein product: CASKPPGRRETQYF.

The V gene is TRBV5-1, the J gene TRBJ2-7, with TRBD2 matching over 9 bases. This CDR3 has 16 amino acids. V was pared by 2 bases and J by 4 bases, with 10 bases of the junction left unmatched. Germline values: CDR1 SGHRS, CDR2 YFSETQ. DNA of the CDR3: TGCGCCAGCAGCTTCGGTAGCGGGGGTCTCCGTTACGAGCAGTACTTC. Its protein is CASSFGSGGLRYEQYF.

This clone was observed once. The genes are TRBV25-1 and TRBJ2-1; D is possibly TRBD1 or TRBD2 (5 bases each). This CDR3 spans 14 amino acids. V was trimmed by 5 bases and J by 6 bases, leaving 14 bases between them. Germline V gene sequence: CDR1 MGHDK, CDR2 SYGVNS. CDR3 in DNA: TGTGCCAGCAGTAGGGTCGGGACCGTCAATGAGCAGTTCTTC. It yields the protein CASSRVGTVNEQFF.

This chain links TRBV7-9 with TRBJ2-1; tentative D call: TRBD2 (6 bases). The V end lost 5 bases, the J end lost 2 bases, and 16 bases lay between the germline ends. Looked up from germline, CDR1 is SEHNR and CDR2 is FQNEAQ (reference sequence). The CDR3 is 16 amino acids. DNA for the CDR3: TGTGCCAGCAGCCATGGGGTGGAGGGCCCCTACAATGAGCAGTTCTTC. This sequence encodes CASSHGVEGPYNEQFF.

This chain connects TRBV4-1 to TRBJ2-7; D may be TRBD2 (6 bases). Germline CDR1 reads MGHRA; CDR2 reads YSYEKL. The CDR3 runs 14 residues. V dropped 1 base and J dropped 4 bases, with 11 bases sitting between them. CDR3 coding DNA: TGCGCCAGCAGCCAAGTAGATAGCGGTTACGAGCAGTACTTC. The encoded protein is CASSQVDSGYEQYF.

This clone was detected once. The chain has TRBV11-2 and TRBJ2-3; D ambiguous. From germline, CDR1 is SGHAT and CDR2 FQNNGV. This CDR3 has 16 residues. Trimming took 1 base from V and 3 from J, leaving 14 bases between them. CDR3 in DNA: TGTGCCAGCAGCTTAGTTCAACCTCTCGGGACAGATACGCAGTATTTT. It yields the protein CASSLVQPLGTDTQYF. Full variable domain (missing parts from reference TRBV11-2 and TRBJ2-3): EAGVAQSPRYKIIEKRQSVAFWCNPISGHATLYWYQQILGQGPKLLIQFQNNGVVDDSQLPKDRFSAERLKGVDSTLKIQPAKLEDSAVYLCASSLVQPLGTDTQYFGPGTRLTVL.